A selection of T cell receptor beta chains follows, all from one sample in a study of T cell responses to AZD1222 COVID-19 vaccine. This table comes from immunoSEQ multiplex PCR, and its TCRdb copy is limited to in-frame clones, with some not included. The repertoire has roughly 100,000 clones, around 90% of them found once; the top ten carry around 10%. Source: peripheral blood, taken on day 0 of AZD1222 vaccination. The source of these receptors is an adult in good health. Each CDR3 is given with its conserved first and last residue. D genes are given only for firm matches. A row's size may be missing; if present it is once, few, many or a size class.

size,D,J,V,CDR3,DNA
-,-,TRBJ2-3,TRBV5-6,CASSYRVNTQYF,TGTGCCAGCAGCTACAGGGTTAATACGCAGTATTTT
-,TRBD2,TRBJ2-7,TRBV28,CASSLYGTSGSYEQYF,TGTGCCAGCAGTTTATACGGGACTAGCGGATCCTACGAGCAGTACTTC
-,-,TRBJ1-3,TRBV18,CASSPKGQGTIGNTIYF,TGTGCCAGCTCACCAAAAGGGCAGGGGACCATTGGAAACACCATATATTTT
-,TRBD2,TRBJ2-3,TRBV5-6,CASSLVAGGITDTQYF,TGTGCCAGCAGCTTGGTGGCGGGAGGGATCACAGATACGCAGTATTTT
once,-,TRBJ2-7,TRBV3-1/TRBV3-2,CASSPSWVGPSYEQYF,TGTGCCAGCAGCCCCTCTTGGGTAGGGCCGTCCTACGAGCAGTACTTC
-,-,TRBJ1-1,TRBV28,CASSGVTEAFF,TGTGCCAGCAGCGGGGTCACTGAAGCTTTCTTT
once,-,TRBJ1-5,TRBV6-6,CASSPQGFEPQHF,TGTGCCAGCAGCCCACAGGGATTTGAGCCCCAGCATTTT
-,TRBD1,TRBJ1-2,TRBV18,CASSPRPGQENYGYTF,TGTGCCAGCTCACCTCGACCGGGACAGGAGAACTATGGCTACACCTTC
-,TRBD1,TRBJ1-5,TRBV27,CASSPTGAQASNQPQHF,TGTGCCAGCAGTCCTACAGGGGCCCAAGCAAGCAATCAGCCCCAGCATTTT
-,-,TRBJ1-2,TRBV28,CASSFEGRLNYGYTF,TGTGCCAGCAGTTTTGAGGGCAGGTTGAACTATGGCTACACCTTC
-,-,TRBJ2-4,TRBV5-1,CASSFGQGNIQYF,TGCGCCAGCAGCTTTGGGCAGGGTAACATTCAGTACTTC
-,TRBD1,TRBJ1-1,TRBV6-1,CASSEPGQGMNTEAFF,TGTGCCAGCAGTGAGCCGGGACAGGGGATGAACACTGAAGCTTTCTTT
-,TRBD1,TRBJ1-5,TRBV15,CATSRGGGSSNQPQHF,TGTGCCACCAGCAGAGGAGGGGGCAGTAGCAATCAGCCCCAGCATTTT
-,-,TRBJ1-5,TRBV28,CASSLNRDSNQPQHF,TGTGCCAGCAGTTTAAACAGAGATAGCAATCAGCCCCAGCATTTT
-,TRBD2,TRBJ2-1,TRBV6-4,CASSDSGEGPEQFF,TGTGCCAGCAGTGACTCGGGGGAGGGCCCTGAGCAGTTCTTC
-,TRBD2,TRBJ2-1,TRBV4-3,CASSRVPGLAGYEQFF,TGCGCCAGCAGCCGCGTACCGGGACTAGCGGGATATGAGCAGTTCTTC
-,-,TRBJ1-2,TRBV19,CASSPYPADRGYGYTF,TGTGCCAGTAGTCCCTACCCGGCGGACCGGGGCTATGGCTACACCTTC
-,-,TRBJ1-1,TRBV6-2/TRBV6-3,CASSASRGLNTEAFF,TGTGCCAGCAGTGCTTCCAGGGGCCTTAACACTGAAGCTTTCTTT
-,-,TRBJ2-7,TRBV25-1,CASSESGQTYEQYF,TGTGCCAGCAGTGAATCCGGACAAACCTACGAGCAGTACTTC
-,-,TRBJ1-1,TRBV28,CASSSRSLNTEAFF,TGTGCCAGCAGTTCCCGGAGTTTGAACACTGAAGCTTTCTTT
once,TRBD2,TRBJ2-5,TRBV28,CASSPGLEMQETQYF,TGTGCCAGCAGTCCGGGACTAGAAATGCAAGAGACCCAGTACTTC
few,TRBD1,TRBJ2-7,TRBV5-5,CASSWTGGSYEQYF,TGTGCCAGCAGCTGGACAGGGGGCTCCTACGAGCAGTACTTC
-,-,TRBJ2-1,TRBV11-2,CASSLGGAGASYNEQFF,TGTGCCAGCAGCTTAGGGGGGGCGGGAGCGTCCTACAATGAGCAGTTCTTC
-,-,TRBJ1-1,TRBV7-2,CASSLVGHLNTEAFF,TGTGCCAGCAGCTTAGTGGGACACCTGAACACTGAAGCTTTCTTT
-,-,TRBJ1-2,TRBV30,CAWSVGSGYTF,TGTGCCTGGAGTGTAGGGAGCGGCTACACCTTC
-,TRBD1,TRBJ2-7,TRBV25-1,CASSLSQGARSYEQYF,TGTGCCAGCAGCCTAAGCCAGGGGGCGCGGTCCTACGAGCAGTACTTC
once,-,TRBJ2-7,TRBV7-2,CASSLATGLPNPYEQYF,TGTGCCAGCAGCTTAGCCACGGGACTTCCAAACCCTTACGAGCAGTACTTC
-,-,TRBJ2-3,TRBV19,CASSNLHRVRTDTQYF,TGTGCCAGTAGTAATTTACACAGGGTTCGCACAGATACGCAGTATTTT
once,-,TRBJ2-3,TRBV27,CASSTSSLRDTQYF,TGTGCCAGCAGCACTAGCAGCCTTCGGGATACGCAGTATTTT
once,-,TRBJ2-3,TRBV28,CASSLGLGGDTQYF,TGTGCCAGCAGTTTAGGGCTAGGCGGAGATACGCAGTATTTT
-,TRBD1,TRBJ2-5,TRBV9,CASSGDRAAQYF,TGTGCCAGCAGCGGAGACAGGGCGGCCCAGTACTTC
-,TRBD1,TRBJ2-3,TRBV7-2,CASSLRTGGTDTQYF,TGTGCCAGCAGCTTAAGGACAGGCGGCACAGATACGCAGTATTTT
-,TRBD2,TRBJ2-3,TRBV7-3,CASSLGGPSTDTQYF,TGTGCCAGCAGCTTGGGAGGGCCTAGCACAGATACGCAGTATTTT
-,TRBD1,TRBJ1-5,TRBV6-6,CASSYGQGEQPQHF,TGTGCCAGCAGTTACGGACAGGGTGAACAGCCCCAGCATTTT
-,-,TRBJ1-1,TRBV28,CASTRAGTEAFF,TGTGCCAGCACCAGGGCAGGAACTGAAGCTTTCTTT
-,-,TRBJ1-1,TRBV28,CASSLPGKTEAFF,TGTGCCAGCAGTCTCCCAGGTAAAACTGAAGCTTTCTTT
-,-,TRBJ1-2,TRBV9,CASSEGVDYGYTF,TGTGCCAGCAGCGAGGGTGTTGACTATGGCTACACCTTC
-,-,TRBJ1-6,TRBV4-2,CASSQDIGGPNSPLHF,TGTGCCAGCAGCCAAGATATAGGAGGTCCCAATTCACCCCTCCACTTT
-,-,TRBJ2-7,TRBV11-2,CASSLGLTGYYEQYF,TGTGCCAGCAGCTTGGGCTTAACAGGCTACTACGAGCAGTACTTC
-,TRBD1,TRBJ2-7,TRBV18,CASSPIPGQEVF,TGTGCCAGCTCACCAATTCCGGGACAGGAAGTTTTC
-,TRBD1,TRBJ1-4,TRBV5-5,CASSKDRGNNEKLFF,TGTGCCAGCAGCAAGGACAGGGGGAATAATGAAAAACTGTTTTTT